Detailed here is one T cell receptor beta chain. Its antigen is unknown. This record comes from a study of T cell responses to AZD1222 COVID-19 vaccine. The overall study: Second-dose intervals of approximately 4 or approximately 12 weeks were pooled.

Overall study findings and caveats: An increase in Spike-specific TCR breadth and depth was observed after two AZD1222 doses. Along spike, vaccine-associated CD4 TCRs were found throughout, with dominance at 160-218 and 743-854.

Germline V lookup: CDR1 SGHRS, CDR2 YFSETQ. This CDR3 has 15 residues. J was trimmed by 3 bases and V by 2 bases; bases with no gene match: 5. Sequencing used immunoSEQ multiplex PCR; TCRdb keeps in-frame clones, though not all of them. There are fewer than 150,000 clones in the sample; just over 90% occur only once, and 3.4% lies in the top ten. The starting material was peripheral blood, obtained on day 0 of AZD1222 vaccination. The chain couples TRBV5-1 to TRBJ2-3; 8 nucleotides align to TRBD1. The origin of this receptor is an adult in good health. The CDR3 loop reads CASSLGGQGTDTQYF. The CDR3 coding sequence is TGCGCCAGCAGCTTAGGAGGACAGGGAACAGATACGCAGTATTTT. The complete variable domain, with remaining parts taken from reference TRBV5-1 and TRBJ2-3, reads KAGVTQTPRYLIKTRGQQVTLSCSPISGHRSVSWYQQTPGQGLQFLFEYFSETQRNKGNFPGRFSGRQFSNSRSEMNVSTLELGDSALYLCASSLGGQGTDTQYFGPGTRLTVL.